A single sample is the source of the 29 T cell receptor beta chains below, sequenced in a study of T cell repertoires in cytomegalovirus infection. TCRdb fed the reads into MiXCR, producing one record per CDR3 protein. The table includes 200,000 to 300,000 distinct CDR3 sequences, 8% to 9.5% detected once. Material for sequencing was PBMCs. The receptors stem from a human donor in good health (CMV status not recorded). Some clones in this sample may be carry-over from other donors' samples.

The V gene is TRBV20-1, the J gene TRBJ2-1, with TRBD2 identical over 10 bases. The germline CDR1 and CDR2 sequences are DFQATT and SNEGSKA (reference sequence). The CDR3 has 17 residues. V shed 6 bases and J 7 bases; nucleotides not matched to a gene: 18. The CDR3 protein is CSAPGRGAGGPYNEQFF. The DNA of the CDR3 is TGCAGTGCCCCAGGACGAGGAGCGGGGGGGCCATATAATGAGCAGTTCTTC.

At least ten counts were recorded for this clonotype. CDR3 bases: TGTGCCAGCAGAATGGACAGGGTCTATGGCTACACCTTC. Protein: CASRMDRVYGYTF. V usage is TRBV7-9 and J usage is TRBJ1-2, with 8 nucleotides matching TRBD1. CDR1 is SEHNR, CDR2 FQNEAQ, per germline (reference sequence). This CDR3 comprises 13 residues. V lost 6 bases to trimming and J lost 4 bases; unmatched junction nucleotides: 4.

The V gene is TRBV7-6, the J gene TRBJ1-1; no reliable D call. The CDR3 consists of 16 residues. Germline V gene sequence: CDR1 SGHVS, CDR2 FNYEAQ. V lost 3 bases, J lost 8 bases, and 22 bases lay in between. For the CDR3, the DNA is TGTGCCAGCAGCTTCTCCTACCTCAAACCAATAAAAGAAGCTTTCTTT. This gives the protein CASSFSYLKPIKEAFF.

The chain is built from TRBV20-1 and TRBJ1-5; 8 bases fit TRBD1. The CDR3 contains 15 residues. From germline, CDR1 is DFQATT and CDR2 SNEGSKA (reference sequence). J lost 4 bases, V lost 2 bases, and 7 bases had no gene match. The CDR3 sequence: CSARSQGAWNQPQHF. The CDR3 DNA is TGCAGTGCTAGATCTCAGGGGGCCTGGAATCAGCCCCAGCATTTT.

This clonotype was found many times. The junction shows a germline mismatch at one end, possibly a read error. The J gene is TRBJ2-2, the V gene TRBV4-1, with no clear D. Germline-derived CDR1 and CDR2 are MGHRA and YSYEKL. The CDR3 runs to 12 residues. CDR3 DNA: TGTGCCAGCAGCCAAGTCACCGGGGAGCTGTTTTTT. As protein: CASSQVTGELFF.

This clonotype appeared once. The chain has TRBV15 and TRBJ2-3, with D perhaps being TRBD1 or TRBD2 (5 bases each). Germline V CDR1 and CDR2: LNHNV, YYDKDF (reference sequence). CDR3 length: 15 residues. Trimming took off 7 bases at V and 0 bases at J, with 14 bases between the two ends. The CDR3 DNA is TGTGCCACCACAGGGTACGGGGAAAGCACAGATACGCAGTATTTT. Its protein product is CATTGYGESTDTQYF.

This chain uses TRBV20-1 with TRBJ2-2, with a possible D match to TRBD1 (5 bases). The CDR3 sequence is 18 residues long. V gave up 6 bases and J gave up 6 bases, with 29 bases separating them. The germline V gene has CDR1 DFQATT and CDR2 SNEGSKA (reference sequence). CDR3 protein: CSAHGADGTQKTAGELFF. The CDR3 coding sequence is TGCAGTGCCCATGGGGCAGATGGAACCCAAAAGACGGCCGGGGAGCTGTTTTTT.

This clonotype has a count of ten or more. V and J are TRBV7-2 and TRBJ2-5, with 8 bases fitting TRBD1. CDR3 length: 15 amino acids. The germline CDR1 and CDR2 sequences are SGHTA and FQGNSA. V trimming: 6 bases; J trimming: 2 bases; junction bases outside the gene matches: 8. As DNA, the CDR3 is TGTGCCAGCAGGGGGGGTTGGACAGGGCAAGAGACCCAGTACTTC. It yields the protein CASRGGWTGQETQYF.

The rearrangement links TRBV7-2 to TRBJ2-2; 11 positions agree with TRBD1. Germline CDR1 is SGHTA and CDR2 is FQGNSA. This CDR3 contains 19 residues. V dropped 0 bases and J dropped 6; count of bases not matched to a gene: 12. CDR3 amino acids: CASSLALKGQGANSGELFF. The CDR3 DNA reads TGTGCCAGCAGCTTAGCGCTAAAAGGACAGGGGGCTAATTCCGGGGAGCTGTTTTTT.

This chain uses TRBV20-1 with TRBJ2-1; 8 nucleotides line up with TRBD2. J lost 1 base, V lost 2 bases, and 4 bases had no gene match. This CDR3 is 15 amino acids long. CDR1 and CDR2 from the germline V gene are DFQATT and SNEGSKA (reference sequence). CDR3 in DNA: TGCAGTGCTAGACTAGCGGGCTTGTCCTACAATGAGCAGTTCTTC. It yields the protein CSARLAGLSYNEQFF.

This clonotype has only a few counts. The chain couples TRBV7-2 to TRBJ2-6; no firm D call. CDR1 is SGHTA, CDR2 FQGNSA, per germline. Trimming stripped 5 bases from V and 0 bases from J, with 5 bases between. The CDR3 runs to 14 residues. The CDR3 sequence is CASSLFSGANVLTF. The CDR3 DNA reads TGTGCCAGCAGCCTTTTCTCTGGGGCCAACGTCCTGACTTTC.

The chain couples TRBV6-2 or TRBV6-3 to TRBJ1-5, with TRBD1 matching over 9 bases. The junction had 7 bases not matched to a gene; V was cut back by 0 bases and J by 4 bases. Germline V gene sequence: CDR1 MNHEY, CDR2 SVGEGT. The CDR3 totals 17 residues. The CDR3 nucleotides read TGTGCCAGCAGTTACTCGGTACAGGGGGCGCGGAATCAGCCCCAGCATTTT. Protein product: CASSYSVQGARNQPQHF.

V usage is TRBV20-1 and J usage is TRBJ1-1, with D possibly being TRBD1 (6 bases). V lost 1 base and J 6 bases, leaving 12 bases between the germline ends. Germline CDR1 DFQATT, CDR2 SNEGSKA (reference sequence). The CDR3 sequence is 13 residues long. The chain's CDR3 is CSARVAGGAEAFF. The CDR3 region has the DNA TGCAGTGCTAGAGTTGCGGGGGGCGCTGAAGCTTTCTTT.

The sample holds a few counts of this clonotype. The rearrangement links TRBV7-2 to TRBJ1-1, with TRBD1 as a possible D gene (5 bases). The CDR3 spans 14 residues. V was pared by 3 bases and J by 3 bases, with 11 bases between. Germline-derived CDR1 and CDR2 are SGHTA and FQGNSA. The CDR3 DNA is TGTGCCAGCAGCTTTTTTGGCAGGGACACTGAAGCTTTCTTT. Its protein is CASSFFGRDTEAFF. The variable domain in full, completed from reference TRBV7-2 and TRBJ1-1, reads GAGVSQSPSNKVTEKGKDVELRCDPISGHTALYWYRQSLGQGLEFLIYFQGNSAPDKSGLPSDRFSAERTGGSVSTLTIQRTQQEDSAVYLCASSFFGRDTEAFFGQGTRLTVV.

Ten or more counts support this clonotype. The rearrangement joins TRBV7-2 to TRBJ2-5; 9 bases are shared with TRBD2. Germline V gene sequence: CDR1 SGHTA, CDR2 FQGNSA. The CDR3 consists of 16 residues. V lost 2 bases, J lost 4 bases, and 8 bases stayed unmatched. CDR3 loop: CASSLREAGGTETQYF. The CDR3 DNA reads as TGTGCCAGCAGCTTACGGGAAGCGGGAGGCACAGAGACCCAGTACTTC.

This clonotype was seen a few times. V gene TRBV10-3 combines with J gene TRBJ1-5, with no clear D. The CDR3 length is 14 residues. CDR1 ENHRY and CDR2 SYGVKD come from the germline V gene. V lost 0 bases and J 7 bases, leaving 10 bases between the germline ends. In nucleotides, the CDR3 is TGTGCCATCAGTGAGTCGATGGGCCGGCAGCCCCAGCATTTT. Its translation: CAISESMGRQPQHF.

This clonotype was detected ten times or more. CDR3 sequence reads: CASSSSRGPYNEQFF. The CDR3 DNA reads as TGTGCCAGCAGTTCGTCTCGTGGGCCCTACAATGAGCAGTTCTTC. V is TRBV12-3 or TRBV12-4 and J is TRBJ2-1; D gene uncertain. The CDR3 runs to 15 residues. Trimming took 4 bases from V and 2 from J, leaving 12 bases between them.

The chain joins TRBV7-2 to TRBJ1-2; D gene uncertain. Germline V gene data show CDR1 as SGHTA and CDR2 as FQGNSA. Trimming took off 3 bases at V and 8 bases at J, with 13 bases between the two ends. This CDR3 has 13 residues. This CDR3 reads CASSFSDFEGYTF. The CDR3, as DNA: TGTGCCAGCAGCTTTAGTGACTTTGAGGGCTACACCTTC.

This clonotype appeared a few times. The chain carries TRBV4-2 and TRBJ1-6; 7 bases match TRBD1. The CDR3 runs 20 residues. Per germline, CDR1 LGHNA and CDR2 YNFKEQ. J gave up 5 bases and V 0 bases, and 16 bases lay outside the gene matches. CDR3 bases: TGTGCCAGCAGCCAAGATACCGTGTCTCCGGGGACAGCGAATAATTCACCCCTCCACTTT. This sequence encodes CASSQDTVSPGTANNSPLHF.

This clonotype came up many times. The CDR3 sequence: CSALTPADEKLFF. Written as DNA, the CDR3 is TGCAGTGCCTTGACCCCCGCGGATGAAAAACTGTTTTTT. This chain joins TRBV20-1 and TRBJ1-4; D not resolved. CDR1 DFQATT and CDR2 SNEGSKA come from the germline V gene (reference sequence). The CDR3 has 13 amino acids. V was clipped by 6 bases and J by 6 bases, with 14 bases between them.

At least ten counts were recorded for this clonotype. The chain employs TRBV7-6 and TRBJ2-7, with D perhaps TRBD1 (6 bases). The CDR3 runs to 16 residues. Trimming took off 5 bases at V and 2 bases at J, with 19 bases between the two ends. Germline values: CDR1 SGHVS, CDR2 FNYEAQ. The CDR3 nucleotides read TGTGCCAGCAGCCCCCCACCGGACAGCCTAACCTACGAGCAGTACTTC. Its protein product is CASSPPPDSLTYEQYF.

This clonotype was detected many times. J is TRBJ1-3 and V is TRBV12-3 or TRBV12-4; D gene uncertain. V lost 6 bases and J 2 bases, leaving 5 bases between the germline ends. This CDR3 has 12 residues. CDR3 sequence: CASRRAGNTIYF. CDR3 coding DNA: TGTGCCAGCAGGAGAGCTGGAAACACCATATATTTT.

The sample holds many counts of this clonotype. This chain links TRBV7-2 with TRBJ1-1; D gene uncertain. V lost 3 bases, J lost 2 bases, and 10 bases lay in between. The CDR3 covers 14 residues. The germline CDR1 and CDR2 sequences are SGHTA and FQGNSA. The CDR3 DNA reads TGTGCCAGCAGCTTGGTCAGCTTAAACACTGAAGCTTTCTTT. Translation gives CASSLVSLNTEAFF.

This clonotype was seen at least ten times. This chain uses TRBV7-2 with TRBJ1-2; D call uncertain. The CDR3 extends over 13 amino acids. Germline CDR1 and CDR2: SGHTA and FQGNSA. Trimming stripped 5 bases from V and 0 bases from J, with 7 bases between. For the CDR3, the DNA is TGTGCCAGCAGCCCGGATCCTAACTATGGCTACACCTTC. It specifies CASSPDPNYGYTF.

This clonotype has ten or more counts. This chain links TRBV11-2 with TRBJ2-1; TRBD2 aligns across 10 bases. Per germline, CDR1 SGHAT and CDR2 FQNNGV. V trimming: 0 bases; J trimming: 6 bases; junction bases outside the gene matches: 5. The CDR3 contains 16 residues. The CDR3 DNA is TGTGCCAGCAGCTTAGATCGGGCTAGCGGGAGCAATGAGCAGTTCTTC. Encoded protein: CASSLDRASGSNEQFF.

The rearrangement links TRBV5-4 to TRBJ2-3; perhaps TRBD1 as D (5 bases). The CDR3 is 14 amino acids. Trimming removed 2 bases from V and 6 bases from J, with 13 bases in between. The germline V gene has CDR1 SGHNT and CDR2 YYREEE (reference sequence). DNA for the CDR3: TGTGCCAGCAGCTTCGGACCCCCAGGGGATACGCAGTATTTT. Its protein product is CASSFGPPGDTQYF.

This clonotype has ten or more counts. The V and J genes are TRBV4-1 and TRBJ2-1; 10 positions match TRBD1. With 0 bases clipped from V and 13 bases from J, the junction kept 9 bases outside the gene matches. In germline, CDR1 is MGHRA, CDR2 YSYEKL. The CDR3 covers 15 residues. The CDR3 DNA sequence: TGCGCCAGCAGCCAAGATCCGGGACAGGGGACTATTCAGTTCTTC. It translates to CASSQDPGQGTIQFF.

This clonotype was detected many times. The rearrangement joins TRBV11-3 to TRBJ2-7; TRBD1 agrees at 10 bases. In germline, CDR1 is SGHNT, CDR2 YENEEA. The CDR3 contains 14 residues. The junction had 4 bases not matched to a gene; V was cut back by 6 bases and J by 2 bases. The CDR3 DNA follows: TGTGCCAGCAGGTCCGGACAGGGGGCCTACGAGCAGTACTTC. It specifies CASRSGQGAYEQYF.

This clonotype was detected ten times or more. V is TRBV7-2 and J is TRBJ2-3; 7 bases agree with TRBD2. V dropped 4 bases and J dropped 0; count of bases not matched to a gene: 10. The CDR3 sequence is 17 residues long. Germline-derived CDR1 and CDR2 are SGHTA and FQGNSA. The CDR3 region has the DNA TGTGCCAGCAGCTCGCCAAGCGTAGCGGGTAGCACAGATACGCAGTATTTT. It translates to CASSSPSVAGSTDTQYF. The full variable domain, completed using reference TRBV7-2 and TRBJ2-3, is GAGVSQSPSNKVTEKGKDVELRCDPISGHTALYWYRQSLGQGLEFLIYFQGNSAPDKSGLPSDRFSAERTGGSVSTLTIQRTQQEDSAVYLCASSSPSVAGSTDTQYFGPGTRLTVL.